A single sample is the source of the 32 T cell receptor beta chains below, sequenced in a study of untreated major depressive disorder. The table came from immunoSEQ multiplex PCR; TCRdb's copy has only in-frame clones and leaves some out. The table records 20,000 or so clones, about 84% of them present only once. Sequenced input: CD4+ T cells from PBMCs. The receptors derive from a woman aged 25 to 39 in good health.

This chain uses TRBV15 with TRBJ2-2; D might be TRBD2 (5 bases). V was pared by 2 bases and J by 2 bases, with 12 bases between. CDR1 and CDR2 (germline): LNHNV, YYDKDF (reference sequence). This CDR3 is built from 16 residues. The CDR3 reads CATSRIATYNTGELFF. The CDR3 DNA follows: TGTGCCACCAGCAGAATAGCGACTTATAACACCGGGGAGCTGTTTTTT.

This clone has more than one count but fewer than ten. The chain joins TRBV6-1 to TRBJ1-2; 7 bases are a match to TRBD1. Germline V gene lookup returns CDR1 MNHNS and CDR2 SASEGT. The CDR3 is 14 residues long. V trimming: 6 bases; J trimming: 2 bases; junction bases outside the gene matches: 6. This CDR3 reads CASSRDSQNYGYTF. Here the CDR3 DNA reads TGTGCCAGCAGCCGGGACAGCCAAAACTATGGCTACACCTTC.

The rearrangement joins TRBV7-3 to TRBJ2-2; a weak D match, TRBD2 (6 bases). Germline assignment: CDR1 SGHTA and CDR2 FQGTGA. V was clipped by 5 bases and J by 0 bases, with 13 bases between them. The CDR3 length is 16 residues. The CDR3 loop reads CASSPRGVPNTGELFF. As DNA, the CDR3 is TGTGCCAGCAGCCCCCGCGGGGTACCGAACACCGGGGAGCTGTTTTTT.

The chain combines TRBV5-6 with TRBJ2-2; 7 nucleotides agree with TRBD1. Unmatched junction bases numbered 3, after V lost 2 bases and J lost 5 bases. Germline CDR1 reads SGHDT; CDR2 reads YYEEEE. The CDR3 contains 14 residues. The CDR3 nucleotides read TGTGCCAGCAGCTTTGACAGGGCAACCGGGGAGCTGTTTTTT. Its translation: CASSFDRATGELFF.

The chain joins TRBV14 to TRBJ1-2, with a tentative D call TRBD1 (6 bases). Germline V gene lookup returns CDR1 SGHDN and CDR2 FVKESK. The CDR3 runs 13 residues. Trimming took off 4 bases at V and 2 bases at J, with 8 bases between the two ends. The CDR3 sequence is CASSRTGNYGYTF. CDR3 bases: TGTGCCAGCAGCCGAACAGGGAACTATGGCTACACCTTC.

The J gene is TRBJ2-7, the V gene TRBV27; TRBD1 agrees at 7 bases. Germline-derived CDR1 and CDR2 are MNHEY and SMNVEV (reference sequence). This CDR3 is 15 amino acids long. V was clipped by 2 bases and J by 2 bases; unmatched bases: 6. CDR3 coding DNA: TGTGCCAGCAGTTTAGAGGGGGCGCAGACCTACGAGCAGTACTTC. Translating gives CASSLEGAQTYEQYF.

The chain recombines TRBV6-5 with TRBJ1-1; D may be TRBD1 (6 bases). Germline values: CDR1 MNHEY, CDR2 SVGAGI. V gave up 8 bases and J gave up 8 bases, with 18 bases separating them. The CDR3 runs 13 residues. CDR3 nucleotide sequence: TGTGCCAGCCGTCAAACAGGGAGCTCCGAAGCTTTCTTT. This codes for CASRQTGSSEAFF.

The chain recombines TRBV11-2 with TRBJ1-6; D uncertain. V lost 1 base, J lost 0 bases, and 10 bases lay in between. The germline V gene has CDR1 SGHAT and CDR2 FQNNGV. This CDR3 has 17 residues. The CDR3 loop is CASSLVLGGSYNSPLHF. The DNA for the CDR3 is TGTGCCAGCAGCTTAGTTCTGGGAGGCTCCTATAATTCACCCCTCCACTTT. Full variable domain (outside the CDR3, taken from reference TRBV11-2 and TRBJ1-6): EAGVAQSPRYKIIEKRQSVAFWCNPISGHATLYWYQQILGQGPKLLIQFQNNGVVDDSQLPKDRFSAERLKGVDSTLKIQPAKLEDSAVYLCASSLVLGGSYNSPLHFGNGTRLTVT.

The chain uses TRBV29-1 and TRBJ2-1; D may be TRBD2 (5 bases). Germline V gives CDR1 SQVTM, CDR2 ANQGSEA. V dropped 1 base and J dropped 12 bases, with 16 bases sitting between them. This CDR3 is 13 amino acids long. Written as DNA, the CDR3 is TGCAGCGTTGAAGCTGGAGGTGGGGATAGGCAGTTCTTC. It translates to CSVEAGGGDRQFF.

The CDR3 DNA sequence: TGTGCCAGCAGTGGGCGTGAGTCAGATACGCAGTATTTT. Its protein product is CASSGRESDTQYF. This chain joins TRBV6-1 and TRBJ2-3; D call uncertain. The CDR3 is 13 amino acids. CDR1 is MNHNS, CDR2 SASEGT, per germline. The V and J ends lost 4 bases and 4 bases respectively, with 9 bases between them.

The genes are TRBV28 and TRBJ2-7; possibly TRBD2 for D (6 bases). The ends were cut back, 5 bases at V and 9 bases at J, with 17 bases in the middle. The germline gives CDR1 MDHEN, CDR2 SYDVKM. The CDR3 sequence is 13 residues long. CDR3 DNA sequence: TGTGCCAGCAGTCGCCGGGAGCTCTCAGTGCAGTACTTC. The encoded protein is CASSRRELSVQYF.

CDR3 in amino acids: CASSLRGGRAEQYF. The CDR3 region has the DNA TGTGCCAGCAGCCTTCGGGGGGGACGTGCCGAGCAGTACTTC. The rearrangement joins TRBV11-2 to TRBJ2-7, with TRBD2 matching over 8 bases. V shed 5 bases, J shed 6 bases, and the junction held 9 bases outside the gene matches. The CDR3 length is 14 residues. From germline, CDR1 is SGHAT and CDR2 FQNNGV.

J is TRBJ2-7 and V is TRBV5-1; a possible D gene is TRBD1 (5 bases). The V gene's germline CDR1 is SGHRS and CDR2 YFSETQ. The CDR3 totals 15 residues. V gave up 0 bases and J gave up 7 bases, with 17 bases separating them. The CDR3 nucleotides are TGCGCCAGCAGCTTGGCCGGGCAGGGTGGACGAGAGCAGTACTTC. Translated, it gives CASSLAGQGGREQYF.

The rearrangement uses TRBV19 and TRBJ1-5; the D is unclear. V lost 7 bases and J 6 bases, leaving 19 bases between the germline ends. Germline CDR1 and CDR2: LNHDA and SQIVND (reference sequence). The CDR3 has 15 amino acids. CDR3 nucleotide sequence: TGTGCCAGTAATAGCGGCAATTATGTGGCTCAGCCCCAGCATTTT. It encodes CASNSGNYVAQPQHF.

This chain connects TRBV9 to TRBJ2-5; 9 bases line up with TRBD1. CDR3 length: 15 amino acids. With V trimmed by 3 bases and J by 5 bases, 8 bases remained unmatched. The germline CDR1 and CDR2 sequences are SGDLS and YYNGEE. The CDR3 DNA is TGTGCCAGCAGCGACCGGGACAGGGTTTGGGAGACCCAGTACTTC. This translates into CASSDRDRVWETQYF.

The chain uses TRBV4-1 and TRBJ1-2; D not resolved. This CDR3 has 13 amino acids. Trimming cost V 4 bases and J 9 bases, with 15 bases left between them. Germline V gene lookup returns CDR1 MGHRA and CDR2 YSYEKL. CDR3 DNA: TGCGCCAGCAGCCTACCCGGCCTAAACCGCTACACCTTC. It translates to CASSLPGLNRYTF.

The rearrangement joins TRBV5-6 to TRBJ2-7; 10 bases are a match to TRBD1. The CDR3 extends over 16 amino acids. V was pared by 1 base and J by 5 bases, with 9 bases of the junction left unmatched. Germline V lookup: CDR1 SGHDT, CDR2 YYEEEE. This chain's CDR3 is CASSLTTDRGRHEQYF. The DNA for the CDR3 is TGTGCCAGCAGCTTGACCACCGACAGGGGGCGGCACGAGCAGTACTTC.

The rearrangement joins TRBV6-1 to TRBJ2-7, with D uncertain. Germline-derived CDR1 and CDR2 are MNHNS and SASEGT. V lost 1 base, J lost 5 bases, and 15 bases lay in between. The CDR3 has 15 residues. DNA for the CDR3: TGTGCCAGCAGTGAAGGGCGCAGCGTCCTAGACGAGCAGTACTTC. It yields the protein CASSEGRSVLDEQYF.

The chain links TRBV5-1 to TRBJ2-1; D not resolved. The V end lost 3 bases, the J end lost 5 bases, and 12 bases lay between the germline ends. This CDR3 region has 14 residues. Germline lookup yields CDR1 SGHRS and CDR2 YFSETQ. CDR3 sequence: CASSSRLGNNEQFF. The CDR3, as DNA: TGCGCCAGCAGCTCCCGTCTAGGGAACAATGAGCAGTTCTTC.

The gene calls are TRBV18 and TRBJ2-7; D is unresolved. This CDR3 contains 12 residues. V lost 2 bases and J lost 5, with 7 bases in between. The germline CDR1 and CDR2 sequences are KGHSH and LQKENI. CDR3 sequence reads: CASSPVGHEQYF. CDR3 DNA: TGTGCCAGCTCACCAGTAGGCCACGAGCAGTACTTC.

Here the CDR3 DNA reads TGCGCCAGCAGCCAAGATCGAGGCGGCCAAGAGACCCAGTACTTC. Protein sequence: CASSQDRGGQETQYF. This chain links TRBV4-3 with TRBJ2-5; D call uncertain. Deletions cut 0 bases from V and 1 base from J, with 9 bases between. CDR1 is LGHNA, CDR2 YSLEER, per germline. The CDR3 has 15 residues.

The count of this clone is one. The J gene is TRBJ1-1, the V gene TRBV6-1; D is ambiguous. CDR1 and CDR2 from the germline V gene are MNHNS and SASEGT. Trimming took off 5 bases at V and 2 bases at J, with 9 bases between the two ends. The CDR3 runs 13 residues. This CDR3 reads CASSNNGNTEAFF. In nucleotides, the CDR3 is TGTGCCAGCAGTAACAACGGTAACACTGAAGCTTTCTTT.

This clone was counted once. This chain uses TRBV18 with TRBJ1-1; D is perhaps TRBD1 (5 bases). CDR1 KGHSH and CDR2 LQKENI come from the germline V gene. The ends were cut back, 5 bases at V and 3 bases at J, with 13 bases in the middle. The CDR3 runs 14 residues. CDR3 DNA: TGTGCCAGCTCAATCGGGACGTCAGACACTGAAGCTTTCTTT. As protein: CASSIGTSDTEAFF.

The genes are TRBV6-5 and TRBJ1-3, with a weak D call TRBD1 (6 bases). The germline V and J ends were trimmed by 2 bases and 3 bases, with 11 bases remaining between them. Germline V gene data show CDR1 as MNHEY and CDR2 as SVGAGI. The CDR3 covers 15 residues. The CDR3 region has the DNA TGTGCCAGCAGTTACGGAGGGGGGGATGGAAACACCATATATTTT. It codes for CASSYGGGDGNTIYF.

This chain links TRBV7-9 with TRBJ2-5; D uncertain. This CDR3 region has 12 residues. The V end was cut by 3 bases, the J end by 5 bases, with 7 bases between. Germline CDR1 is SEHNR and CDR2 is FQNEAQ (reference sequence). As DNA, the CDR3 is TGTGCCAGCAGCTTGTTATGGGAGACCCAGTACTTC. It codes for CASSLLWETQYF.

The CDR3 protein is CASKTDRDTEAFF. The CDR3 DNA is TGTGCCAGCAAAACGGACAGGGACACTGAAGCTTTCTTT. V and J are TRBV6-1 and TRBJ1-1; 8 bases map to TRBD1. Germline CDR1 MNHNS, CDR2 SASEGT. Trimming cost V 7 bases and J 3 bases; bases outside gene matches: 4. This CDR3 region has 13 residues.

The chain combines TRBV11-2 with TRBJ2-3; no reliable D call. This CDR3 has 15 amino acids. V was clipped by 0 bases and J by 9 bases, with 16 bases between them. The V gene's germline CDR1 is SGHAT and CDR2 FQNNGV. The CDR3 region is CASSLEPGLTSTQYF. The CDR3 nucleotides are TGTGCCAGCAGCTTAGAGCCCGGTCTGACGTCCACGCAGTATTTT.

The chain is built from TRBV2 and TRBJ2-7; D is unclear. CDR1 is SNHLY and CDR2 is FYNNEI in the germline V gene. The V and J ends lost 4 bases and 1 base respectively, with 5 bases between them. This CDR3 contains 12 residues. Here the CDR3 reads CASSATSYEQYF. The CDR3 DNA follows: TGTGCCAGCAGTGCGACTTCCTACGAGCAGTACTTC.

CDR3 nucleotides: TGTGCCAGCAGCTTAGTGCCCCTCTACGAGCAGTACTTC. Protein product: CASSLVPLYEQYF. This chain connects TRBV13 to TRBJ2-7; D uncertain. The CDR3 contains 13 residues. Trimming cost V 1 base and J 3 bases, with 7 bases left between them. Germline V lookup: CDR1 PRHDT, CDR2 FYEKMQ (reference sequence).

The chain is built from TRBV6-5 and TRBJ1-2; D possibly corresponds to TRBD1 (6 bases). V shed 2 bases and J shed 4 bases, with 8 bases lying between them. The CDR3 spans 13 residues. Germline V gene sequence: CDR1 MNHEY, CDR2 SVGAGI. This CDR3 is CASSYGQSYGYTF. CDR3 bases: TGTGCCAGCAGTTACGGACAGAGCTATGGCTACACCTTC.

This clone was detected a few times. The chain combines TRBV7-2 with TRBJ2-5; D is unresolved. V gave up 1 base and J gave up 1 base, with 4 bases separating them. The CDR3 covers 13 residues. The V gene's germline CDR1 is SGHTA and CDR2 FQGNSA. The CDR3 protein is CASSLELQETQYF. For the CDR3, the DNA is TGTGCCAGCAGCTTAGAACTCCAAGAGACCCAGTACTTC.

This chain joins TRBV9 and TRBJ2-2, with TRBD2 matching 11 bases. The V segment lost 2 bases and the J segment 1 base; nucleotides outside the gene matches: 1. This CDR3 is 16 amino acids long. The germline CDR1 and CDR2 sequences are SGDLS and YYNGEE. CDR3 in amino acids: CASSVTSGENTGELFF. The CDR3 DNA reads as TGTGCCAGCAGCGTGACTAGCGGGGAGAACACCGGGGAGCTGTTTTTT.